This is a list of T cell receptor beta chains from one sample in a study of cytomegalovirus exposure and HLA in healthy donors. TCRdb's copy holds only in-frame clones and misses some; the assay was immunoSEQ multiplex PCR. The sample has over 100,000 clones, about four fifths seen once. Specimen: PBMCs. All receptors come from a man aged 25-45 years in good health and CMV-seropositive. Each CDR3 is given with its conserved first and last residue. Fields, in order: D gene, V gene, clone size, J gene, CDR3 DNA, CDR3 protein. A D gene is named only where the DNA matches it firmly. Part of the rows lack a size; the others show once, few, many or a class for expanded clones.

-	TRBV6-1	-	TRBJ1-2	TGTGCCAGCAGTGGACAGATCATCTATGGCTACACCTTC	CASSGQIIYGYTF
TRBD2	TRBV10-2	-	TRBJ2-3	TGCGCCAGCAGTGGGTTGGCGGGGGGGGAAGATACGCAGTATTTT	CASSGLAGGEDTQYF
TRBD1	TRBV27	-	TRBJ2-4	TGTGCCAGCAGTCCACAACAGGGGTATGAGGCCAAAAACATTCAGTACTTC	CASSPQQGYEAKNIQYF
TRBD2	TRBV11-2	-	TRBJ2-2	TGTGCCAGCAGCTTAGGCCTAGCGGTGGGGAATGAGGAGCTGTTTTTT	CASSLGLAVGNEELFF
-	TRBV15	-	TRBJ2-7	TGTGCCACCAGCAGAGGGGGAGAGGTCGGCTACGAGCAGTACTTC	CATSRGGEVGYEQYF
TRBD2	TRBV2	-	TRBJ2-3	TGTGCCAGCAGCGTGCAACTAGCGGACGCACAAGGTACGCAGTATTTT	CASSVQLADAQGTQYF
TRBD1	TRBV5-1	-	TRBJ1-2	TGCGCCAGCAGCCGTTCGACGAGGGGACAGGATGACTATGGCTACACCTTC	CASSRSTRGQDDYGYTF
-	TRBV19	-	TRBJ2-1	TGTGCCAGTAGTATAGCATACTCCTCCTACAATGAGCAGTTCTTC	CASSIAYSSYNEQFF
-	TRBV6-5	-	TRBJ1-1	TGTGCCAGCATCCTTGGCGTGGGGGGGGTCACTGAAGCTTTCTTT	CASILGVGGVTEAFF
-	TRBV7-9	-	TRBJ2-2	TGTGCCAGCAGTCTAGGAGCCGCCGGGGAGCTGTTTTTT	CASSLGAAGELFF
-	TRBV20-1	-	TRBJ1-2	TGCAGTGCTCCACAGGGCGGCTACACCTTC	CSAPQGGYTF
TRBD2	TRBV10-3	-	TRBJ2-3	TGTGCCATCAGTGAGGATAAAGGACTAGCGGGAGATACGCAGTATTTT	CAISEDKGLAGDTQYF
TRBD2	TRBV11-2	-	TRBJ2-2	TGTGCCAGCAGTTCCTTAGCGGGGAGGACCGGGGAGCTGTTTTTT	CASSSLAGRTGELFF
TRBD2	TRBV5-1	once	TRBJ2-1	TGCGCCAGCAGCTTGGGACTAGCGGGAGTTGAGGCTGTCTTCTACAATGAGCAGTTCTTC	CASSLGLAGVEAVFYNEQFF
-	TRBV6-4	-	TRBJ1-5	TGTGCCAGCAGTGGACAACCCAATCAGCCCCAGCATTTT	CASSGQPNQPQHF